The clone carrying this TCR beta chain appeared a single time. Profiling relied on immunoSEQ multiplex PCR, and the TCRdb table lists in-frame clones only, not all of them. Of roughly 200,000 clones listed, approximately 88% were seen once; the top ten hold roughly 6.7%. There are 15 residues in the CDR3. Germline CDR1 reads SGHRS; CDR2 reads YFSETQ. J gave up 0 bases and V 7 bases, and 8 bases lay outside the gene matches. This specimen belongs to a study of blood T cell repertoires in COVID-19. The TCR comes from a man between 35 and 55 years old with acute or convalescent COVID-19. Sequencing was carried out using peripheral blood. The chain joins TRBV5-1 to TRBJ2-3; TRBD2 agrees at 7 bases. CDR3 DNA sequence: TGCGCCAGCCGGCGCGGGGGACTAAGCACAGATACGCAGTATTTT. Translation: CASRRGGLSTDTQYF.